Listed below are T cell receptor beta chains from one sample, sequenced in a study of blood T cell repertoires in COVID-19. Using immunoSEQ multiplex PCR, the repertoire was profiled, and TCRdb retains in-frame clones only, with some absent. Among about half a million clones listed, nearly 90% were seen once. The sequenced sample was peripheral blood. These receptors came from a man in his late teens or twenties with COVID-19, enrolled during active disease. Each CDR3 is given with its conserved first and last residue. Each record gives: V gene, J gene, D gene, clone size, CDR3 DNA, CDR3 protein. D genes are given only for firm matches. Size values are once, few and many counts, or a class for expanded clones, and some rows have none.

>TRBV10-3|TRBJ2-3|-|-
TGTGCCGAAGAGGGAGGGGGGGGCGCAGATACGCAGTATTTT
CAEEGGGGADTQYF
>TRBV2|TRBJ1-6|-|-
TGTGCCAGCAGGGCTTCGACGGGGAGGTCACCCCTCCACTTT
CASRASTGRSPLHF
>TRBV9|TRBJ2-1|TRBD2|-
TGTGCCAGCAGCGCCCAGACTAGCGGGAACAATGAGCAGTTCTTC
CASSAQTSGNNEQFF
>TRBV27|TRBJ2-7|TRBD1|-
TGTGCCAGCAGTCCACGGACAGGGTACGAGCAGTACTTC
CASSPRTGYEQYF
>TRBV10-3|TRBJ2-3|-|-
TGTGCCATCAGTGGCGGTAGCACAGATACGCAGTATTTT
CAISGGSTDTQYF
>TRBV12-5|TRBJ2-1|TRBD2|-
TGTGCTAGTGGTCATCATCGGACTAGCGGGAGGGCCTACAATGAGCAGTTCTTC
CASGHHRTSGRAYNEQFF
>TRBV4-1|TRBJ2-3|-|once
TGCGCCAGCAGCCCCATCCTAAGCACAGATACGCAGTATTTT
CASSPILSTDTQYF
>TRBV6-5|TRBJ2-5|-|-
TGTGCCAGCAGGGTCGACAGTAAGGAGACCCAGTACTTC
CASRVDSKETQYF
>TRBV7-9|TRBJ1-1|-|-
TGTGCCAGCAGCTTAGCGAACAGGGTGGTGAACACTGAAGCTTTCTTT
CASSLANRVVNTEAFF
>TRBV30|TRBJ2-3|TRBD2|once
TGTGCCTGGAGGTCGCCGGGACTAGCATCAGATACGCAGTATTTT
CAWRSPGLASDTQYF
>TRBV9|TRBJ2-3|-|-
TGTGCCAGCAGCGAGAAACTAGGTACAGATACGCAGTATTTT
CASSEKLGTDTQYF
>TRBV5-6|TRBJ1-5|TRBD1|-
TGTGCCAGCAGCAGAAGGGACAGGGACAATCAGCCCCAGCATTTT
CASSRRDRDNQPQHF
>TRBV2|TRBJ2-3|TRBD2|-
TGTGCCAGCAGTGATCTAGCGGGGAGCACAGATACGCAGTATTTT
CASSDLAGSTDTQYF
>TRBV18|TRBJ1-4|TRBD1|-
TGTGCCAGCTCAGGGGACAGACAGAATGAAAAACTGTTTTTT
CASSGDRQNEKLFF
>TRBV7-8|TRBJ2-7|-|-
TGTGCCAGCAGCTTTCAGCCAGACAGCTACGAGCAGTACTTC
CASSFQPDSYEQYF
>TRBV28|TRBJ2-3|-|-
TGTGCCAGCAGTTCCCCAGAGGGGGGGGGCACAGATACGCAGTATTTT
CASSSPEGGGTDTQYF
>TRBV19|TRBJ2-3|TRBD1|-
TGTGCCAGTAGTATACCAGGGCAGGGGGCAGATACGCAGTATTTT
CASSIPGQGADTQYF
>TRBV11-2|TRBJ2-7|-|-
TGTGCCAGCAGCTTGACTAGCTACGAGCAGTACTTC
CASSLTSYEQYF
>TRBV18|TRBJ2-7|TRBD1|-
TGTGCCAGCTCGGGGAACGGGACAGGGGTCTACGAGCAGTACTTC
CASSGNGTGVYEQYF
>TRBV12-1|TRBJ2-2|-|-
TGTGCCAGCAGATCGACTAGCGGGGGCCTCATGAACACCGGGGAGCTGTTTTTT
CASRSTSGGLMNTGELFF
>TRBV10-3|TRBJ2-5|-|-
TGTGCCATCAGTGAGGTTGGGGGCCTGGAGACCCAGTACTTC
CAISEVGGLETQYF
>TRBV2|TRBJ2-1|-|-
TGTGCCAGCAGTGAAGGGACAGTGTTCTTC
CASSEGTVFF
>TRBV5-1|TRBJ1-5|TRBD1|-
TGCGCCAGCAGCACCACAGGGGCCCAGCCCCAGCATTTT
CASSTTGAQPQHF
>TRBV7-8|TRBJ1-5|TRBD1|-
TGTGCCAGCAGCTTAGGGGACAGCCCCACGCCCCAGCATTTT
CASSLGDSPTPQHF
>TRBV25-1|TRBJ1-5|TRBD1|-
TGTGCCAGCAGTGAAGGTGGGACAGGGGCAACTAATCAGCCCCAGCATTTT
CASSEGGTGATNQPQHF
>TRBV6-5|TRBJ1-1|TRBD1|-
TGTGCCAGCCGGGACAGGGGGCTCACTGAAGCTTTCTTT
CASRDRGLTEAFF
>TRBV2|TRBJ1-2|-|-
TGTGCCAGCAGTGAAACAGGGTCAGTGGGGTATGGCTACACCTTC
CASSETGSVGYGYTF
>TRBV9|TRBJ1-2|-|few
TGTGCCAGCAGCGTAGATGCTGCGGGGGGCCAACGTGAGGGCTACACCTTC
CASSVDAAGGQREGYTF
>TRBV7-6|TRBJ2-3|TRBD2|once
TGTGCCAGCAGCTTAATGGTAGCGGGAGGCACAGATACGCAGTATTTT
CASSLMVAGGTDTQYF
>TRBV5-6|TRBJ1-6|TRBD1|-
TGTGCCAGCAGCACGAGGGGGCTGCTCGGTCCCCTCCACTTT
CASSTRGLLGPLHF
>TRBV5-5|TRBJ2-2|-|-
TGTGCCAGCAGCTTGGGCTTGGGAGCGGGCGCCGGGGAGCTGTTTTTT
CASSLGLGAGAGELFF
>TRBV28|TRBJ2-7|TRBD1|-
TGTGCCGCCAGCTTTCGGGACAGGGGCTACGAGCAGTACTTC
CAASFRDRGYEQYF
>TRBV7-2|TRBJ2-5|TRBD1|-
TGTGCCAGCAGCCCGGGCCAACAGGGGGGTAGGGAGACCCAGTACTTC
CASSPGQQGGRETQYF
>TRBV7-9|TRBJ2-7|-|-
TGTGCCAGCAGCTCCGAGCGCTTAGACTCCTACGAGCAGTACTTC
CASSSERLDSYEQYF
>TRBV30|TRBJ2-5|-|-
TGTGCCTGGAACTTCCAAGAGACCCAGTACTTC
CAWNFQETQYF